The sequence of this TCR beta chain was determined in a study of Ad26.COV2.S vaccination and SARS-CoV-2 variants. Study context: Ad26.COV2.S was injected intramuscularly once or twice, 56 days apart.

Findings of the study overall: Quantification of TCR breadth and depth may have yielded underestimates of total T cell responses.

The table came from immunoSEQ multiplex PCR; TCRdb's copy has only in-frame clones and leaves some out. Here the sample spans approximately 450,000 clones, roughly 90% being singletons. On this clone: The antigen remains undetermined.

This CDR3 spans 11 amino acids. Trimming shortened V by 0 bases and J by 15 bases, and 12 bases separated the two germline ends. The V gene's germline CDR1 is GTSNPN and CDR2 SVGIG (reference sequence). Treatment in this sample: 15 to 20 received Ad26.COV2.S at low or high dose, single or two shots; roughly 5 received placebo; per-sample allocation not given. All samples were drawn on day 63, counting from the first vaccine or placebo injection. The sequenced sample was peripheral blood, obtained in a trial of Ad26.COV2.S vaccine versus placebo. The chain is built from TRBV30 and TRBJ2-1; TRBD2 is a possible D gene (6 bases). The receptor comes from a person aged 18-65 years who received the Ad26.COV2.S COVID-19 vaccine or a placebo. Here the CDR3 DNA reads TGTGCCTGGAGTGTTTTGGACTACTCGTTCTTC. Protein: CAWSVLDYSFF.